What follows are 30 T cell receptor beta chains derived from one specimen sequenced in a study of shared clonotypes between healthy human individuals. Profiling relied on immunoSEQ multiplex PCR, and the TCRdb table lists in-frame clones only, not all of them. Among about 1.5 million clones listed, approximately 98% were seen once. The sequenced sample consisted of naive CD4+ T cells sorted from blood. Subset indicated: CD45RA+ positively selected. These receptors were obtained from a man aged 30 to 39 in good health.

The chain employs TRBV2 and TRBJ2-2; D might be TRBD2 (6 bases). This CDR3 spans 15 amino acids. In germline, CDR1 is SNHLY, CDR2 FYNNEI. The ends were cut back, 1 base at V and 4 bases at J, with 10 bases in the middle. Here the CDR3 reads CASSEVLATTGELFF. The CDR3 nucleotides read TGTGCCAGCAGTGAAGTCCTAGCGACCACCGGGGAGCTGTTTTTT.

This clone appeared a single time. The rearrangement joins TRBV2 to TRBJ2-3; 7 bases map to TRBD2. The length of the CDR3 is 15 residues. J lost 1 base, V lost 8 bases, and 9 bases had no gene match. Germline V lookup: CDR1 SNHLY, CDR2 FYNNEI. CDR3: CASGPSGKGTDTQYF. The CDR3 bases are TGTGCCAGCGGCCCGAGCGGGAAGGGCACAGATACGCAGTATTTT.

J is TRBJ2-4 and V is TRBV5-8; no definite D call. Germline V CDR1 and CDR2: SGHTS, YDEGEE. Trimming took 3 bases from V and 3 from J, leaving 4 bases between them. CDR3 length: 12 amino acids. CDR3 bases: TGTGCCAGCAGCTACAGCAAAAACATTCAGTACTTC. This codes for CASSYSKNIQYF. The whole variable domain, remainder taken from reference TRBV5-8 and TRBJ2-4, is EAGVTQSPTHLIKTRGQQATLRCSPISGHTSVYWYQQALGLGLQFLLWYDEGEERNRGNFPPRFSGRQFPNYSSELNVNALELEDSALYLCASSYSKNIQYFGAGTRLSVL.

The chain combines TRBV27 with TRBJ2-7; 8 nucleotides match TRBD2. The CDR3 loop spans 14 amino acids. V dropped 8 bases and J dropped 1; count of bases not matched to a gene: 7. Germline-derived CDR1 and CDR2 are MNHEY and SMNVEV (reference sequence). DNA for the CDR3: TGTGCCAGCGCCCGGGGGGGCGTATCCTACGAGCAGTACTTC. It encodes CASARGGVSYEQYF.

This rearrangement joins TRBV28 to TRBJ1-2, with D perhaps matching TRBD1 (5 bases). V lost 3 bases and J 0 bases, leaving 11 bases between the germline ends. CDR3 length equals 15 residues. Germline V gene lookup returns CDR1 MDHEN and CDR2 SYDVKM. CDR3 loop: CASSFPQGSNYGYTF. CDR3 nucleotides: TGTGCCAGCAGTTTTCCGCAGGGTTCTAACTATGGCTACACCTTC.

The chain has TRBV4-1 and TRBJ1-2, with 12 bases matching TRBD1. V lost 1 base, J lost 4 bases, and 4 bases stayed unmatched. This CDR3 has 16 amino acids. Germline lookup yields CDR1 MGHRA and CDR2 YSYEKL. The CDR3 region is CASSQVGQGAVYGYTF. The CDR3 bases are TGCGCCAGCAGCCAAGTGGGACAGGGGGCGGTCTATGGCTACACCTTC.

The chain recombines TRBV29-1 with TRBJ2-7, with 7 bases that match TRBD1. Losses at the gene ends were 7 bases for V and 1 base for J; bases not matched to a gene: 4. The length of the CDR3 is 12 residues. Germline CDR1 reads SQVTM; CDR2 reads ANQGSEA. The CDR3 region is CSAADRSYEQYF. DNA of the CDR3: TGCAGCGCCGCGGACAGGTCCTACGAGCAGTACTTC.

In DNA, the CDR3 is TGTGCCAGCGGAAGGACGGGGACCCAAGAGACCCAGTACTTC. Protein: CASGRTGTQETQYF. The V call is TRBV5-4, the J call TRBJ2-5, with D possibly called TRBD1 or TRBD2 (5 bases each). CDR1 is SGHNT and CDR2 is YYREEE in the germline V gene (reference sequence). The CDR3 is made up of 14 amino acids. Trimming took 7 bases from V and 1 from J, leaving 14 bases between them.

The gene calls are TRBV7-3 and TRBJ2-7, with 9 bases identical to TRBD1. J lost 2 bases, V lost 1 base, and 3 bases had no gene match. Germline V CDR1 and CDR2: SGHTA, FQGTGA. The CDR3 extends over 15 amino acids. The CDR3 spells CASSLKGQGTYEQYF. In DNA form, the CDR3 reads TGTGCCAGCAGCTTAAAGGGACAGGGCACCTACGAGCAGTACTTC.

The rearrangement links TRBV18 to TRBJ2-7; possible D gene TRBD2, 7 bases. The CDR3 covers 15 residues. The ends were cut back, 2 bases at V and 4 bases at J, with 15 bases in the middle. The germline CDR1 and CDR2 sequences are KGHSH and LQKENI. The CDR3, as DNA: TGTGCCAGCTCACCATCGGGGGGCCGCTTTTACGAGCAGTACTTC. Protein product: CASSPSGGRFYEQYF.

This sequence joins TRBV5-5 and TRBJ2-2; D is ambiguous. Germline V CDR1 and CDR2: SGHKS, YYEKEE (reference sequence). The V end was cut by 7 bases, the J end by 0 bases, with 16 bases between. The length of the CDR3 is 16 residues. CDR3 in amino acids: CASYPFGSANTGELFF. For the CDR3, the DNA is TGTGCCAGCTACCCTTTCGGGTCCGCGAACACCGGGGAGCTGTTTTTT.

The V and J genes are TRBV18 and TRBJ2-1; TRBD2 matches at 11 bases. The CDR3 extends over 16 amino acids. Looked up from germline, CDR1 is KGHSH and CDR2 is LQKENI. Germline trimming cut 0 bases from V and 5 bases from J; bases unmatched to any gene: 3. This CDR3 reads CASSPPGLAVNNEQFF. In nucleotides, the CDR3 is TGTGCCAGCTCACCACCGGGACTAGCGGTTAACAATGAGCAGTTCTTC.

The chain links TRBV15 to TRBJ2-7, with D maybe TRBD2 (7 bases). Looked up from germline, CDR1 is LNHNV and CDR2 is YYDKDF (reference sequence). This CDR3 is 15 amino acids long. Between the trimmed V and J ends, which lost 3 bases and 1 base, there was a span of 13 bases. The CDR3 protein is CATSRGRGDSYEQYF. In nucleotides, the CDR3 is TGTGCCACCAGCAGGGGGAGGGGGGATTCCTACGAGCAGTACTTC.

The V gene is TRBV7-6, the J gene TRBJ2-3; 7 bases line up with TRBD2. Unmatched junction bases numbered 9, after V lost 6 bases and J lost 0 bases. Germline-derived CDR1 and CDR2 are SGHVS and FNYEAQ. The length of the CDR3 is 16 residues. The CDR3 nucleotides read TGTGCCAGCAGTTTCCTTAGCGGGCCAAGCACAGATACGCAGTATTTT. Protein product: CASSFLSGPSTDTQYF.

The CDR3 region has the DNA TGCGCCAGCAGCCAAGAAGGACAGGGGAACACTGAAGCTTTCTTT. Its protein product is CASSQEGQGNTEAFF. The chain couples TRBV4-3 to TRBJ1-1, with TRBD1 matching 8 bases. CDR3 size: 15 residues. V shed 0 bases and J 1 base; nucleotides not matched to a gene: 1. CDR1 is LGHNA and CDR2 is YSLEER in the germline V gene.

V and J are TRBV7-9 and TRBJ2-1; 13 bases match TRBD2. This CDR3 contains 15 residues. With V trimmed by 1 base and J by 7 bases, 1 base remained unmatched. Germline values: CDR1 SEHNR, CDR2 FQNEAQ (reference sequence). The CDR3 reads CASSLEGLAGNEQFF. CDR3 in DNA: TGTGCCAGCAGCTTAGAGGGACTAGCGGGAAATGAGCAGTTCTTC.

The table lists this clone with a count of one. The CDR3 DNA reads TGTGCCAGCAGTTACCAGAGCGGGAAATACGAGCAGTACTTC. This translates into CASSYQSGKYEQYF. The chain combines TRBV6-5 with TRBJ2-7; 7 bases line up with TRBD2. Germline loops: CDR1 MNHEY, CDR2 SVGAGI. CDR3 length: 14 amino acids. Unmatched junction bases numbered 5, after V lost 2 bases and J lost 4 bases.

The chain carries TRBV30 and TRBJ1-1; D is uncertain. The germline V gene encodes CDR1 GTSNPN and CDR2 SVGIG (reference sequence). Trimming took off 0 bases at V and 8 bases at J, with 7 bases between the two ends. The CDR3 spans 11 residues. CDR3 DNA: TGTGCCTGGAGTGTATCTGGGGAAGCTTTCTTT. Translating it yields CAWSVSGEAFF.

The chain links TRBV28 to TRBJ2-1, with TRBD1 matching over 8 bases. The V and J ends lost 8 bases and 7 bases, in that order; junction bases with no gene match: 13. The germline V gene encodes CDR1 MDHEN and CDR2 SYDVKM. The CDR3 is made up of 15 amino acids. The chain's CDR3 is CASPPPGQEGNEQFF. Written as DNA, the CDR3 is TGTGCCAGCCCCCCTCCGGGACAGGAGGGGAATGAGCAGTTCTTC. Looking up the rest from reference TRBV28 and TRBJ2-1 gives the full variable domain: DVKVTQSSRYLVKRTGEKVFLECVQDMDHENMFWYRQDPGLGLRLIYFSYDVKMKEKGDIPEGYSVSREKKERFSLILESASTNQTSMYLCASPPPGQEGNEQFFGPGTRLTVL.

This clone occurred once. This sequence joins TRBV27 and TRBJ2-7, with 11 bases aligning to TRBD2. The CDR3 sequence is 15 residues long. V dropped 8 bases and J dropped 2; count of bases not matched to a gene: 8. Germline CDR1 MNHEY, CDR2 SMNVEV (reference sequence). The CDR3 nucleotides are TGTGCCAGCTCCCGACTAGCGGGGCTTACCTACGAGCAGTACTTC. The encoded protein is CASSRLAGLTYEQYF.

The rearrangement links TRBV2 to TRBJ2-7; D might be TRBD2 (6 bases). The CDR3 has 12 amino acids. Between the trimmed V and J ends, which lost 8 bases and 2 bases, there was a span of 10 bases. CDR1 and CDR2 (germline): SNHLY, FYNNEI. CDR3 sequence: CASCRGTYEQYF. The CDR3 bases are TGTGCCAGCTGCCGGGGGACCTACGAGCAGTACTTC.

The chain employs TRBV7-2 and TRBJ2-2; D is unclear. The V gene lost 5 bases and the J gene lost 7 bases, with 14 bases spanning the gap. From germline, CDR1 is SGHTA and CDR2 FQGNSA. The CDR3 loop spans 14 amino acids. The CDR3 here is CASSQTAVGGELFF. DNA of the CDR3: TGTGCCAGCAGCCAAACTGCGGTGGGCGGGGAGCTGTTTTTT. Together with reference TRBV7-2 and TRBJ2-2, the CDR3 gives the full variable domain: GAGVSQSPSNKVTEKGKDVELRCDPISGHTALYWYRQSLGQGLEFLIYFQGNSAPDKSGLPSDRFSAERTGGSVSTLTIQRTQQEDSAVYLCASSQTAVGGELFFGEGSRLTVL.

The V call is TRBV2, the J call TRBJ1-1, with TRBD1 identical over 7 bases. Trimming took 7 bases from V and 2 from J; bases not matched to a gene: 7. The germline V gene encodes CDR1 SNHLY and CDR2 FYNNEI. The CDR3 runs to 14 residues. CDR3 loop: CASTMGQSNTEAFF. The CDR3 bases are TGTGCCAGCACCATGGGACAGTCTAACACTGAAGCTTTCTTT.

This clone was found once. The V and J genes are TRBV6-1 and TRBJ2-7; possibly TRBD1 for D (5 bases). Germline V gives CDR1 MNHNS, CDR2 SASEGT. The CDR3 has 14 amino acids. V was pared by 6 bases and J by 1 base, with 13 bases between. The CDR3: CASSKTQGSYEQYF. The CDR3 nucleotides read TGTGCCAGCAGCAAGACCCAGGGATCCTACGAGCAGTACTTC.

The chain is built from TRBV10-2 and TRBJ2-1; TRBD2 might be the D (5 bases). V was shortened by 4 bases and J by 4 bases, with 14 bases between the two germline ends. Germline V lookup: CDR1 WSHSY, CDR2 SAAADI. CDR3 length: 15 amino acids. The CDR3 DNA reads TGCGCCAGCAGTGTCCGGGATCTGCCGTACAATGAGCAGTTCTTC. Amino acids: CASSVRDLPYNEQFF.

The V and J genes are TRBV5-4 and TRBJ2-7; perhaps TRBD2 as D (6 bases). The CDR3 sequence is 14 residues long. Per the germline V gene, CDR1 is SGHNT and CDR2 is YYREEE (reference sequence). V lost 7 bases and J lost 2, with 16 bases in between. The CDR3 region has the DNA TGTGCCAGCGCCGGGGGATCCCCACCCTACGAGCAGTACTTC. Protein: CASAGGSPPYEQYF. The entire variable domain, with the rest obtained from reference TRBV5-4 and TRBJ2-7, is as follows: ETGVTQSPTHLIKTRGQQVTLRCSSQSGHNTVSWYQQALGQGPQFIFQYYREEENGRGNFPPRFSGLQFPNYSSELNVNALELDDSALYLCASAGGSPPYEQYFGPGTRLTVT.

The chain is built from TRBV27 and TRBJ2-1, with D tentatively TRBD1 (6 bases). Germline V gene data show CDR1 as MNHEY and CDR2 as SMNVEV (reference sequence). The length of the CDR3 is 13 residues. V was shortened by 6 bases and J by 7 bases, with 13 bases between the two germline ends. DNA for the CDR3: TGTGCCAGCAGCAGACAGGTTCTTAATGAGCAGTTCTTC. It codes for CASSRQVLNEQFF.

This clone is a singleton in its sample. The rearrangement links TRBV7-8 to TRBJ2-2; D unclear. This CDR3 has 14 residues. V was trimmed by 5 bases and J by 3 bases, leaving 10 bases between them. CDR1 is SGHVS, CDR2 FQNEAQ, per germline. CDR3 loop: CASSRRRDTGELFF. The CDR3 DNA reads TGTGCCAGCAGCCGTCGTCGAGACACCGGGGAGCTGTTTTTT.

The chain has TRBV5-8 and TRBJ2-7; perhaps TRBD2 as D (6 bases). The germline gives CDR1 SGHTS, CDR2 YDEGEE. This CDR3 has 14 amino acids. The V and J ends lost 4 bases and 3 bases respectively, with 14 bases between them. In DNA form, the CDR3 reads TGTGCCAGCAGCGGCGGGGAGACACTCTACGAGCAGTACTTC. This codes for CASSGGETLYEQYF.

The V and J genes are TRBV27 and TRBJ2-7; 12 bases are a match to TRBD2. The CDR3 is 15 amino acids. Germline V gives CDR1 MNHEY, CDR2 SMNVEV (reference sequence). V lost 5 bases, J lost 5 bases, and 7 bases stayed unmatched. For the CDR3, the DNA is TGTGCCAGCAGTCCCCGACTAGCGGGAGAGGACGAGCAGTACTTC. Protein sequence: CASSPRLAGEDEQYF.